In its sample, the clone carrying this TCR beta chain was seen a few times. What it binds is not known. TCRdb redid the calling of the 5' RACE reads with MiXCR, one entry per CDR3 protein. The sample lists 500,000 to 650,000 distinct CDR3 sequences, around 24% seen once, with approximately 0.52% in the top ten. Between the trimmed V and J ends, which lost 0 bases and 4 bases, there was a span of 11 bases. In germline, CDR1 is SGHTA, CDR2 FQGNSA. The CDR3 spans 15 residues. The data derive from a study of identical twins. Whole-study findings and limits: Because invariant MAIT and iNKT cells could be present, zero-insertion analyses could be partly confounded.

These data were also reused for a study on yellow fever vaccine responses in identical twins. From that paper: Convergence reportedly seemed to mark part of the twins' vaccine T cell response, with personalization marking the rest.

The J gene is TRBJ2-3, the V gene TRBV7-2; D gene unclear. This receptor was taken from a woman aged 18-35 years in good health. The material sequenced was CD4+ T cells sorted from blood. The CDR3 DNA is TGTGCCAGCAGCTTAGCCCCACAGAGCGCAGATACGCAGTATTTT. Amino acid sequence: CASSLAPQSADTQYF.